Below are 22 T cell receptor beta chains sequenced from a single sample in a study of T cell responses to AZD1222 COVID-19 vaccine. Produced via immunoSEQ multiplex PCR; TCRdb's table is partial and in-frame only. The data hold 70,000 to 80,000 clones, with over 60% observed a single time. The sequencing used peripheral blood, collected 28 days after the second AZD1222 dose. The receptors derive from an adult who received the AZD1222 COVID-19 vaccine.

The V and J genes are TRBV2 and TRBJ2-7; D uncertain. The ends were cut back, 4 bases at V and 2 bases at J, with 9 bases in the middle. The length of the CDR3 is 13 residues. In germline, CDR1 is SNHLY, CDR2 FYNNEI. For the CDR3, the DNA is TGTGCCAGCAGTGGCGAGGTTACCTACGAGCAGTACTTC. It yields the protein CASSGEVTYEQYF.

The genes are TRBV7-9 and TRBJ1-2; the D is unclear. Trimming removed 4 bases at V and 3 bases at J, with 9 bases between. The CDR3 extends over 13 amino acids. Germline V CDR1 and CDR2: SEHNR, FQNEAQ (reference sequence). In DNA, the CDR3 is TGTGCCAGCAGCTCTGCCTCTCACTATGGCTACACCTTC. This codes for CASSSASHYGYTF.

This clone showed up just a few times. CDR3 DNA: TGTGCCAGCAGTTCGACCGGGACCCCGGCGGTATACGAGCAGTACTTC. The encoded protein is CASSSTGTPAVYEQYF. V gene TRBV27 combines with J gene TRBJ2-7; D may correspond to TRBD1 or TRBD2 (5 bases each). The germline V gene encodes CDR1 MNHEY and CDR2 SMNVEV (reference sequence). This CDR3 has 16 amino acids. V was shortened by 4 bases and J by 4 bases, with 20 bases between the two germline ends.

V and J are TRBV7-6 and TRBJ2-3; D remains ambiguous. Germline-derived CDR1 and CDR2 are SGHVS and FNYEAQ. Trimming removed 5 bases at V and 9 bases at J, with 27 bases between. This CDR3 spans 17 amino acids. CDR3 amino acids: CASSPLRLGSDFETQYF. CDR3 in DNA: TGTGCCAGCAGCCCTCTCCGCTTAGGGTCCGACTTTGAGACGCAGTATTTT.

This clone was counted only a few times. V and J are TRBV6-6 and TRBJ2-3; D perhaps matches TRBD2 (5 bases). CDR3 size: 15 residues. Germline CDR1 reads MNHNY; CDR2 reads SVGAGI (reference sequence). The V and J ends lost 2 bases and 2 bases respectively, with 11 bases between them. CDR3 protein: CASSYASSVTDTQYF. In DNA form, the CDR3 reads TGTGCCAGCAGTTACGCTAGCTCTGTCACAGATACGCAGTATTTT.

The chain combines TRBV9 with TRBJ2-2; D is possibly TRBD1 (6 bases). The CDR3 is 14 residues long. Germline loops: CDR1 SGDLS, CDR2 YYNGEE. V was cut by 6 bases and J by 7 bases, with 16 bases left in between. As DNA, the CDR3 is TGTGCCAGCACCACAGGGATGGTCGGCGGGGAGCTGTTTTTT. This gives the protein CASTTGMVGGELFF.

The chain links TRBV28 to TRBJ2-7; perhaps TRBD2 as D (5 bases). CDR3 length equals 14 residues. Trimming cost V 6 bases and J 3 bases, with 15 bases left between them. Germline lookup yields CDR1 MDHEN and CDR2 SYDVKM. CDR3 in DNA: TGTGCCAGCAGAATCCAGGACTCGATCTACGAGCAGTACTTC. Protein: CASRIQDSIYEQYF.

The chain couples TRBV2 to TRBJ2-5; D gene ambiguous. Germline V lookup: CDR1 SNHLY, CDR2 FYNNEI. This CDR3 contains 11 residues. Trimming removed 3 bases at V and 4 bases at J, with 3 bases between. The CDR3 here is CASSELETQYF. In DNA, the CDR3 is TGTGCCAGCAGTGAGTTAGAGACCCAGTACTTC. The entire variable domain, with the rest obtained from reference TRBV2 and TRBJ2-5, is as follows: EPEVTQTPSHQVTQMGQEVILRCVPISNHLYFYWYRQILGQKVEFLVSFYNNEISEKSEIFDDQFSVERPDGSNFTLKIRSTKLEDSAMYFCASSELETQYFGPGTRLLVL.

The CDR3 DNA is TGTGCCAGCAGCGCCGGGACGGCTGGAAACACCATATATTTT. As protein: CASSAGTAGNTIYF. The chain joins TRBV7-2 to TRBJ1-3, with TRBD1 as a possible D gene (5 bases). The V gene's germline CDR1 is SGHTA and CDR2 FQGNSA. This CDR3 is built from 14 residues. The V and J ends lost 5 bases and 2 bases respectively, with 10 bases between them.

The chain carries TRBV7-9 and TRBJ1-2; unclear D gene. CDR3 size: 14 residues. The germline V gene has CDR1 SEHNR and CDR2 FQNEAQ (reference sequence). V was cut by 1 base and J by 7 bases, with 13 bases left in between. The CDR3 loop is CASSLVPLGSGYTF. For the CDR3, the DNA is TGTGCCAGCAGCTTAGTCCCCCTCGGGTCTGGCTACACCTTC.

The V gene is TRBV7-9, the J gene TRBJ2-2, with 10 bases lining up with TRBD1. The V gene's germline CDR1 is SEHNR and CDR2 FQNEAQ (reference sequence). The V and J ends lost 0 bases and 3 bases, in that order; junction bases with no gene match: 7. This CDR3 comprises 18 residues. Written as DNA, the CDR3 is TGTGCCAGCAGCTTAGCCCTTGACAGGGGGCGAGACACCGGGGAGCTGTTTTTT. It encodes CASSLALDRGRDTGELFF. The full variable domain, completed using reference TRBV7-9 and TRBJ2-2, is DTGVSQNPRHKITKRGQNVTFRCDPISEHNRLYWYRQTLGQGPEFLTYFQNEAQLEKSRLLSDRFSAERPKGSFSTLEIQRTEQGDSAMYLCASSLALDRGRDTGELFFGEGSRLTVL.

This clone occurred a few times. This sequence joins TRBV24-1 and TRBJ2-6; possible D gene TRBD2, 6 bases. Germline V gives CDR1 KGHDR, CDR2 SFDVKD. The CDR3 loop spans 15 amino acids. Trimming left V 1 base short and J 10 bases short, with 13 bases between. CDR3 residues: CATSDLVRGGNVLTF. The CDR3 bases are TGTGCCACCAGTGATTTAGTACGGGGAGGTAACGTCCTGACTTTC.

The chain uses TRBV27 and TRBJ2-2, with TRBD1 matching over 8 bases. With 6 bases clipped from V and 6 bases from J, the junction kept 9 bases outside the gene matches. Germline loops: CDR1 MNHEY, CDR2 SMNVEV (reference sequence). CDR3 length: 15 amino acids. The CDR3 protein is CASRWTGQGAGELFF. The CDR3 DNA follows: TGTGCCAGCAGATGGACAGGGCAGGGGGCCGGGGAGCTGTTTTTT.

The chain links TRBV19 to TRBJ2-2; TRBD2 agrees at 11 bases. Unmatched junction bases numbered 6, after V lost 6 bases and J lost 0 bases. Germline assignment: CDR1 LNHDA and CDR2 SQIVND (reference sequence). The CDR3 is 17 residues long. In DNA form, the CDR3 reads TGTGCCAGTAGACTCATAGCGGGAGGGCCGAACACCGGGGAGCTGTTTTTT. Protein: CASRLIAGGPNTGELFF.

The J gene is TRBJ1-1, the V gene TRBV6-5; D call uncertain. This CDR3 spans 15 amino acids. Germline assignment: CDR1 MNHEY and CDR2 SVGAGI. V was shortened by 0 bases and J by 0 bases, with 8 bases between the two germline ends. The CDR3 region is CASSYSNTMNTEAFF. The CDR3 DNA follows: TGTGCCAGCAGTTACTCGAATACCATGAACACTGAAGCTTTCTTT.

This rearrangement joins TRBV3-1 (or the pseudogene TRBV3-2) to TRBJ2-2; 13 positions match TRBD2. The CDR3 totals 17 residues. After removal of 4 bases from V and 5 bases from J, the junction contained 7 bases not matched to a gene. The germline gives CDR1 LGHDT, CDR2 YNNKEL (reference sequence). CDR3 residues: CASSLTSGGVLTGELFF. In DNA, the CDR3 is TGTGCCAGCAGCCTAACTAGCGGGGGGGTGTTGACCGGGGAGCTGTTTTTT.

This chain uses TRBV5-6 with TRBJ2-5; D uncertain. Germline CDR1 reads SGHDT; CDR2 reads YYEEEE. This CDR3 spans 13 amino acids. The V end was cut by 1 base, the J end by 2 bases, with 6 bases between. CDR3 bases: TGTGCCAGCAGCTTGACAGCGCAAGAGACCCAGTACTTC. It is translated as CASSLTAQETQYF.

The rearrangement joins TRBV9 to TRBJ2-1; D unclear. The CDR3 extends over 11 amino acids. Germline loops: CDR1 SGDLS, CDR2 YYNGEE. Trimming shortened V by 0 bases and J by 9 bases, and 4 bases separated the two germline ends. CDR3 nucleotide sequence: TGTGCCAGCAGCGTAGGTGGTGAGCAGTTCTTC. As protein: CASSVGGEQFF.

The rearrangement links TRBV30 to TRBJ1-3; 8 nucleotides align to TRBD1. The germline gives CDR1 GTSNPN, CDR2 SVGIG (reference sequence). V dropped 3 bases and J dropped 0; count of bases not matched to a gene: 7. There are 16 residues in the CDR3. The CDR3 bases are TGTGCCTGGAGATGGGGACAGGCGAACTCTGGAAACACCATATATTTT. Protein product: CAWRWGQANSGNTIYF.

The chain is built from TRBV19 and TRBJ1-5; the D gene is possibly TRBD1 (6 bases). V was clipped by 6 bases and J by 3 bases, with 12 bases between them. Looked up from germline, CDR1 is LNHDA and CDR2 is SQIVND (reference sequence). The CDR3 has 14 residues. CDR3 amino acids: CASRIRDNNQPQHF. DNA of the CDR3: TGTGCCAGTAGAATCCGGGACAACAATCAGCCCCAGCATTTT.

The V call is TRBV18, the J call TRBJ2-7, with D unresolved. The germline CDR1 and CDR2 sequences are KGHSH and LQKENI. V was clipped by 0 bases and J by 0 bases, with 6 bases between them. This CDR3 contains 14 residues. The CDR3 DNA sequence: TGTGCCAGCTCACCACCGACCATCTCCTACGAGCAGTACTTC. Translated, it gives CASSPPTISYEQYF.

The chain couples TRBV19 to TRBJ1-5; D call uncertain. CDR3 length: 15 residues. Germline V lookup: CDR1 LNHDA, CDR2 SQIVND (reference sequence). V lost 1 base and J 0 bases, leaving 7 bases between the germline ends. The CDR3 DNA follows: TGTGCCAGTAGTATAGGTGATTATAGCAATCAGCCCCAGCATTTT. Protein: CASSIGDYSNQPQHF.